The 7 T cell receptor beta chains in this list originate from one sample, sequenced in a study of T cell repertoires in aging, cancer and after chemotherapy. Amplification of TCR beta used genomic DNA extracted from peripheral blood. A mixed TRB-A/B primer pool amplified rearranged TRB by multiplex touch-down PCR. TCRdb reanalysed the multiplex PCR reads using MiXCR and keeps one entry per CDR3 protein. The top ten clones hold roughly 13% of a sample with just over 9,000 distinct CDR3 sequences, around 22% of them seen once. What was sequenced was blood. Receptor source: a human donor with a blood cancer. The donor label of this sample is uncertain.

Within the sample, this clonotype is medium-sized. V usage is TRBV19 and J usage is TRBJ2-7, with D maybe TRBD1 (5 bases). Per germline, CDR1 LNHDA and CDR2 SQIVND (reference sequence). CDR3 length: 16 residues. The V end lost 3 bases, the J end lost 2 bases, and 17 bases lay between the germline ends. In nucleotides, the CDR3 is TGTGCCAGTAGTATTTCAGGGTCCGCCGAAACCTACGAGCAGTACTTC. Encoded protein: CASSISGSAETYEQYF.

This clonotype was counted only a few times. The rearrangement links TRBV10-3 to TRBJ2-2, with unresolved D. The CDR3 contains 12 residues. Trimming took off 6 bases at V and 0 bases at J, with 2 bases between the two ends. Per the germline V gene, CDR1 is ENHRY and CDR2 is SYGVKD. DNA of the CDR3: TGTGCCATCAGGACGAACACCGGGGAGCTGTTTTTT. Translating gives CAIRTNTGELFF.

This clonotype has a handful of counts. The chain recombines TRBV30 with TRBJ2-1; weak D call: TRBD2 (5 bases). This CDR3 contains 13 residues. V lost 0 bases and J 15 bases, leaving 18 bases between the germline ends. Germline values: CDR1 GTSNPN, CDR2 SVGIG (reference sequence). The CDR3 is CAWSVGRTEARFF. In nucleotides, the CDR3 is TGTGCCTGGAGTGTAGGACGGACGGAGGCGCGGTTCTTC.

By share, this clonotype counts as medium-sized. The V and J genes are TRBV19 and TRBJ2-4; possibly TRBD1 or TRBD2 for D (5 bases each). This CDR3 is built from 15 residues. CDR1 is LNHDA, CDR2 SQIVND, per germline (reference sequence). V was trimmed by 8 bases and J by 4 bases, leaving 18 bases between them. In DNA, the CDR3 is TGTGCCAGTGCAGTTCCCGGGACCCTTAAAAACATTCAGTACTTC. This encodes CASAVPGTLKNIQYF.

This chain links TRBV30 with TRBJ2-2; 9 bases line up with TRBD1. CDR1 is GTSNPN, CDR2 SVGIG, per germline (reference sequence). The CDR3 is made up of 14 amino acids. Trimming at V came to 4 bases and at J to 4 bases, leaving 4 bases not matched to a gene. The CDR3 DNA is TGTGCCTGGATGGGACAGGGCGGCACCGGGGAGCTGTTTTTT. It specifies CAWMGQGGTGELFF.

Details on this clonotype: One end of the junction does not line up with germline, which may come from a read error. The V and J genes are TRBV7-6 and TRBJ2-2, with a weak D call TRBD2 (5 bases). Germline loops: CDR1 SGHVS, CDR2 FNYEAQ. The CDR3 is made up of 15 amino acids. The CDR3 bases are TGTGCCAGCAGCTTAGTCGGTCGGCTCACCGGGGAGCTGTCTTTT. Translating it yields CASSLVGRLTGELSF.

This clonotype is termed medium-sized (0.01 to 0.1%). The rearrangement uses TRBV30 and TRBJ2-2; D possibly corresponds to TRBD2 (6 bases). Germline V gives CDR1 GTSNPN, CDR2 SVGIG (reference sequence). V was clipped by 3 bases and J by 9 bases, with 11 bases between them. The CDR3 runs 12 residues. The CDR3 spells CAWRPGRRELFF. In DNA, the CDR3 is TGTGCCTGGAGGCCAGGGAGGCGGGAGCTGTTTTTT.